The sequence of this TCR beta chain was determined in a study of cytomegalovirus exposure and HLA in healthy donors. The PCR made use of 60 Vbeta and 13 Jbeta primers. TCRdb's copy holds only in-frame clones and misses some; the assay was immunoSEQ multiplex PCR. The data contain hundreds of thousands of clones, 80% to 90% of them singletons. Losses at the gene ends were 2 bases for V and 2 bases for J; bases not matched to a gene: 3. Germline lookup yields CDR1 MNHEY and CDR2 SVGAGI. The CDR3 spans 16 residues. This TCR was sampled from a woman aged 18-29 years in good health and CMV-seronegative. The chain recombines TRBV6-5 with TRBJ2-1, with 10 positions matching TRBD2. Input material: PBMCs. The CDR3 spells CASSYTSGETYNEQFF. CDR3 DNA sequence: TGTGCCAGCAGTTACACTAGCGGGGAAACCTACAATGAGCAGTTCTTC.